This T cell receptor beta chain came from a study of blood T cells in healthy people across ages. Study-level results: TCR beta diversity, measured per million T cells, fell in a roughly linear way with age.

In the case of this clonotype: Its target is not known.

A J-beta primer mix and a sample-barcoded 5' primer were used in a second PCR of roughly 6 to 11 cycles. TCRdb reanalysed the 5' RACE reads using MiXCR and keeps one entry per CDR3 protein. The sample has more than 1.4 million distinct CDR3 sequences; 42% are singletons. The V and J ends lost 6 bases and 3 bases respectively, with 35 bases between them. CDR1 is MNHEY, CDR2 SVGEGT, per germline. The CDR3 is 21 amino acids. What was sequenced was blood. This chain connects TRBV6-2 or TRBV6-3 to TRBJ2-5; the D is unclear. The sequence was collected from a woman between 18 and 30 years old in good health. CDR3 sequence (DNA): TGTGCCAGCAGACCCACTGAAGGCCAGCCCCGGTTACCCGGTAGCAAAGAGACCCAGTACTTC. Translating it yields CASRPTEGQPRLPGSKETQYF.